The 18 T cell receptor beta chains reported below all come from one sample, sequenced in a study of blood T cells in healthy people across ages. The authors ran a second PCR of 7 to 11 cycles using a sample-barcoded 5' primer and a J-beta primer mix. Via MiXCR, TCRdb re-called the 5' RACE reads, giving one row per CDR3 protein. The sample consists of around 750,000 distinct CDR3 sequences, less than 70% of them appearing once. The sample taken for sequencing was blood. The origin of the receptors is an elderly man in good health.

The gene calls are TRBV9 and TRBJ1-1; 9 bases match TRBD1. The CDR3 loop spans 17 amino acids. Germline values: CDR1 SGDLS, CDR2 YYNGEE. The junction had 16 bases not matched to a gene; V was cut back by 4 bases and J by 6 bases. The CDR3 sequence: CASSPSGTGIFWAEAFF. The DNA for the CDR3 is TGTGCCAGCAGCCCCTCCGGGACAGGGATCTTTTGGGCTGAAGCTTTCTTT.

The chain employs TRBV3-1 and TRBJ2-1, with TRBD2 matching over 8 bases. J was trimmed by 15 bases and V by 4 bases; bases with no gene match: 5. Per germline, CDR1 LGHDT and CDR2 YNNKEL (reference sequence). The CDR3 runs to 11 residues. The CDR3 bases are TGTGCCAGCAGCCTAGGGACTAGGCGGTTCTTC. It codes for CASSLGTRRFF.

The chain is built from TRBV30 and TRBJ2-2, with 8 bases matching TRBD2. CDR3 length equals 15 residues. The ends lost 3 bases at V and 5 bases at J; junction bases unmatched: 8. Germline V gives CDR1 GTSNPN, CDR2 SVGIG (reference sequence). The CDR3 region is CAWRSGAGATGELFF. For the CDR3, the DNA is TGTGCCTGGAGATCGGGAGCGGGAGCAACCGGGGAGCTGTTTTTT.

The chain links TRBV9 to TRBJ2-1; TRBD2 agrees at 7 bases. CDR3 length: 17 residues. The germline V gene encodes CDR1 SGDLS and CDR2 YYNGEE. Trimming took 4 bases from V and 5 from J; bases not matched to a gene: 15. In nucleotides, the CDR3 is TGTGCCAGCAGCCAAGCGGGGAGCCGGCTAGCGAACAATGAGCAGTTCTTC. Translated: CASSQAGSRLANNEQFF.

Comment on this clonotype: Germline and junction disagree at one end, which may indicate a read error. This chain links TRBV3-1 with TRBJ2-1; possibly TRBD2 for D (5 bases). The CDR3 contains 16 residues. Germline V gene lookup returns CDR1 LGHDT and CDR2 YNNKEL (reference sequence). CDR3 bases: TGTGCCAGCAGCCAAAATAGGGCAGAGGGCTACAGTGAGCAGTTCTTC. It specifies CASSQNRAEGYSEQFF.

This clonotype was seen a few times. The chain couples TRBV4-2 to TRBJ1-1, with D possibly TRBD1 on 6 matching bases. Germline loops: CDR1 LGHNA, CDR2 YNFKEQ. Trimming removed 4 bases from V and 1 base from J, with 16 bases in between. CDR3 length: 16 amino acids. Here the CDR3 DNA reads TGTGCCAGCAGCCTCGAGGGGGACGGGAAGAACACTGAAGCTTTCTTT. Residues: CASSLEGDGKNTEAFF.

This chain connects TRBV6-6 to TRBJ1-4; D possibly corresponds to TRBD1 (6 bases). V was cut by 2 bases and J by 5 bases, with 15 bases left in between. The CDR3 is 16 amino acids. Germline-derived CDR1 and CDR2 are MNHNY and SVGAGI (reference sequence). The CDR3 sequence is CASSYRPQGENEKLFF. CDR3 sequence (DNA): TGTGCCAGCAGTTACCGACCACAGGGAGAGAATGAAAAACTGTTTTTT.

The J gene is TRBJ2-1, the V gene TRBV3-1, with D possibly matching TRBD2 (5 bases). The V gene's germline CDR1 is LGHDT and CDR2 YNNKEL (reference sequence). Trimming cost V 1 base and J 6 bases, with 13 bases left between them. The CDR3 is 15 amino acids. The CDR3 protein is CASSQAGGFGNEQFF. The CDR3 DNA sequence: TGTGCCAGCAGCCAAGCGGGCGGGTTCGGCAATGAGCAGTTCTTC.

This chain connects TRBV12-3 or TRBV12-4 to TRBJ2-3; a possible D gene is TRBD2 (6 bases). The CDR3 covers 16 residues. Trimming shortened V by 6 bases and J by 3 bases, and 19 bases separated the two germline ends. DNA of the CDR3: TGTGCCAGCAGCCTTTCTGGGGGGAAGATAACAGATACGCAGTATTTT. The encoded protein is CASSLSGGKITDTQYF.

This chain links TRBV29-1 with TRBJ2-7, with D perhaps matching TRBD2 (7 bases). The length of the CDR3 is 16 residues. Germline V gene data show CDR1 as SQVTM and CDR2 as ANQGSEA. V lost 6 bases and J lost 7, with 28 bases in between. CDR3 loop: CSVGGGGTTPHNEQYF. The CDR3 nucleotides read TGCAGCGTCGGAGGGGGGGGCACAACCCCTCACAATGAGCAGTACTTC.

This clonotype was seen only a few times. The chain has TRBV28 and TRBJ2-7; D may be TRBD2 (5 bases). Trimming removed 6 bases at V and 2 bases at J, with 14 bases between. Germline V gives CDR1 MDHEN, CDR2 SYDVKM. The CDR3 is 14 residues long. Here the CDR3 DNA reads TGTGCCAGCAGCATCCAGCCGGAGGCCTACGAGCAGTACTTC. Residues: CASSIQPEAYEQYF.

There are a few counts of this clonotype. The chain joins TRBV10-3 to TRBJ2-4; 10 nucleotides agree with TRBD2. This CDR3 has 15 residues. Per the germline V gene, CDR1 is ENHRY and CDR2 is SYGVKD. V shed 3 bases and J 7 bases; nucleotides not matched to a gene: 6. Here the CDR3 DNA reads TGTGCCATCAGTGAAGTAACTAGCGGGATCAACATTCAGTACTTC. It translates to CAISEVTSGINIQYF.

This sequence joins TRBV3-1 and TRBJ2-1, with 13 bases lining up with TRBD2. The CDR3 consists of 16 residues. The ends lost 0 bases at V and 4 bases at J; junction bases unmatched: 0. The germline V gene encodes CDR1 LGHDT and CDR2 YNNKEL (reference sequence). The CDR3 DNA reads TGTGCCAGCAGCCAAGAGACTAGCGGGGGGTACAATGAGCAGTTCTTC. This sequence encodes CASSQETSGGYNEQFF.

About this clonotype: A read error is likely, as this CDR3 ends without the conserved phenylalanine or tryptophan. The chain uses TRBV9 and TRBJ1-2, with D unresolved. This CDR3 spans 13 amino acids. The germline V gene encodes CDR1 SGDLS and CDR2 YYNGEE. The V gene lost 1 base and the J gene lost 3 bases, with 7 bases spanning the gap. This chain's CDR3 is CASSVRWDYGYTL. CDR3 DNA: TGTGCCAGCAGCGTAAGGTGGGACTATGGCTACACCTTA.

V gene TRBV10-3 combines with J gene TRBJ2-3; TRBD1 agrees at 11 bases. Germline V lookup: CDR1 ENHRY, CDR2 SYGVKD. V lost 4 bases and J lost 3; bases outside the gene matches: 9. The CDR3 has 17 residues. The CDR3 bases are TGTGCCATCAGTGGGGGGACAGGGGGTAATTTTACAGATACGCAGTATTTT. Its protein is CAISGGTGGNFTDTQYF.

V and J are TRBV29-1 and TRBJ1-1; D remains unclear. This CDR3 has 12 amino acids. The V end lost 6 bases, the J end lost 5 bases, and 13 bases lay between the germline ends. CDR1 and CDR2 from the germline V gene are SQVTM and ANQGSEA. The CDR3 loop is CSVGFAGTEAFF. CDR3 in DNA: TGCAGCGTCGGGTTCGCAGGAACTGAAGCTTTCTTT.

This chain links TRBV6-1 with TRBJ1-1, with D unresolved. The V and J ends lost 6 bases and 4 bases respectively, with 12 bases between them. This CDR3 has 13 residues. CDR1 is MNHNS, CDR2 SASEGT, per germline. CDR3 in DNA: TGTGCCAGCAGCAGCGCCGGCGGCACTGAAGCTTTCTTT. Translating it yields CASSSAGGTEAFF.

This rearrangement joins TRBV11-2 to TRBJ2-4; D may match TRBD1 or TRBD2 (5 bases each). The better agreement between TRBJ2-7 and the DNA end casts doubt on the J call. Per the germline V gene, CDR1 is SGHAT and CDR2 is FQNNGV. CDR3 length: 17 amino acids. The CDR3 DNA follows: TGTGCCAGCAGCTTAGACTACTTCGGGGCTCAGAGTGACGAGCAGTACTTC. It is translated as CASSLDYFGAQSDEQYF.